This T cell receptor beta chain stems from a study of T cell responses to AZD1222 COVID-19 vaccine. Study-wide points: Baseline testing showed seropositivity in only a handful of AZD1222 recipients.

Comment on this clone: What it recognizes is unknown.

Libraries were prepared by immunoSEQ multiplex PCR; TCRdb keeps only in-frame clonotypes and omits some of them. The sample lists fewer than 100,000 clones, roughly 90% occurring once. The sample here was peripheral blood, taken 28 days after the second AZD1222 dose. This TCR derives from an adult who received the AZD1222 COVID-19 vaccine.

The CDR3 protein is CASSSDPGQGNEQYF. The CDR3 bases are TGTGCCAGCAGCTCTGACCCGGGACAGGGGAACGAGCAGTACTTC. V is TRBV7-6 and J is TRBJ2-7; 10 bases match TRBD1. The CDR3 is 15 residues long. Germline V lookup: CDR1 SGHVS, CDR2 FNYEAQ. Losses at the gene ends were 4 bases for V and 5 bases for J; bases not matched to a gene: 8.